A selection of T cell receptor beta chains follows, all from one sample in a study of blood T cell repertoires in COVID-19. Assay used: immunoSEQ multiplex PCR; TCRdb lists only in-frame clones, some missing. The data contain about 340,000 clones, around nine tenths of them singletons. What was sequenced was peripheral blood. These receptors came from a woman between 18 and 29 years old who had recovered from COVID-19. Each CDR3 is given without its conserved first and last residue. A D gene is named only where the DNA matches it firmly.

TRBV9,TRBJ1-4,TRBD1,ASSASGGQREKLF
TRBV28,TRBJ1-1,.,ASSLGVEAF
TRBV25-1,TRBJ2-4,.,ASSELRQGLAKNIQY
TRBV7-2,TRBJ2-1,.,ASSLGRGASYNEQF
TRBV5-6,TRBJ2-1,.,ASSGPFEGEQF
TRBV18,TRBJ1-2,.,ASSPPTNPNYGYT
TRBV7-9,TRBJ1-2,.,ASSLRDNNYGYT
TRBV5-1,TRBJ2-1,TRBD2,ASSQTGTSGMGEQF
TRBV24-1,TRBJ2-1,.,ATSEGAYNEQF
TRBV11-2,TRBJ2-3,.,ASSFPGTDTQY
TRBV5-1,TRBJ1-6,TRBD1,ASSTGTAISSYNSPLH
TRBV6-2/TRBV6-3,TRBJ1-5,TRBD1,ASSYSRQGVLYQPQH
TRBV12-3/TRBV12-4,TRBJ2-1,.,ASTPYDEQF
TRBV4-1,TRBJ2-5,.,ASSHQRSPQETQY
TRBV15,TRBJ1-2,TRBD1,ATSRNRGNYGYT
TRBV12-3/TRBV12-4,TRBJ1-5,.,ASSSQGNQPQH